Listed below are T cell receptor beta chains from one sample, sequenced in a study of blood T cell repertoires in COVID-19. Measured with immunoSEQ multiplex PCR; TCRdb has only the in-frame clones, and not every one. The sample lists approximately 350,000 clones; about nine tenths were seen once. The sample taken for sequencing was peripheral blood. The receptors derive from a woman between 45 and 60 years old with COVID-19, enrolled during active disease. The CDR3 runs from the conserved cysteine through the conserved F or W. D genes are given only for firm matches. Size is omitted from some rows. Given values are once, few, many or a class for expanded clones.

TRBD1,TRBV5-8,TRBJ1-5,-,TGTGCCAGCAGCTTGGTGGACAGGGTAGGCAATCAGCCCCAGCATTTT,CASSLVDRVGNQPQHF
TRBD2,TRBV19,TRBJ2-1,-,TGTGCCAGTAGTATATTAGCGGGAGCTTCATACAATGAGCAGTTCTTC,CASSILAGASYNEQFF
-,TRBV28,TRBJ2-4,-,TGTGCCAGCAGTTCACCCCTCTATCTAGCCAAAAACATTCAGTACTTC,CASSSPLYLAKNIQYF
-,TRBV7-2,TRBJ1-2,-,TGTGCCAGCAGCCCGAGACAGCCGACCTATGGCTACACCTTC,CASSPRQPTYGYTF
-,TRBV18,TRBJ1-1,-,TGTGCCAGCTCACCACGGCTAGAAGATGAAGCTTTCTTT,CASSPRLEDEAFF
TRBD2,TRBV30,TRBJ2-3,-,TGTGCCTGGAGTGTAACGGGGGGTGGAGATACGCAGTATTTT,CAWSVTGGGDTQYF
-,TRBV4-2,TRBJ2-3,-,TGTGCCAGCAGCCAAGGCGGAGATACGCAGTATTTT,CASSQGGDTQYF
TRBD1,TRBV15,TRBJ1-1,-,TGTGCCACCAGCGGAAAGGGACAGGGAAGCTTTTGGGACACTGAAGCTTTCTTT,CATSGKGQGSFWDTEAFF
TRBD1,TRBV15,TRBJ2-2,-,TGTGCCACCAGCACTCATCTGGGACAGGGGGGCACCGGGGAGCTGTTTTTT,CATSTHLGQGGTGELFF
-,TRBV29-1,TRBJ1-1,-,TGCAGCGTTGACCCACCGAGTGGGGAGTTGAACACTGAAGCTTTCTTT,CSVDPPSGELNTEAFF
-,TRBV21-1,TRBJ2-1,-,TGTGCCAGCAGCAAAGAATGGACTAGCGGGAGGGGTATAGGTGAGCAGTTCTTC,CASSKEWTSGRGIGEQFF
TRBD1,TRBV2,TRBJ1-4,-,TGTGCCAGCAGTGGACAGGGGCGACTGAATGAAAAACTGTTTTTT,CASSGQGRLNEKLFF
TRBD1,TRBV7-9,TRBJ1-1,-,TGTGCCAGCAGCTTGGGGACAGGGGGGTTTAGTAAGACTGAAGCTTTCTTT,CASSLGTGGFSKTEAFF
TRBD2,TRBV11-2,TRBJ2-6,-,TGTGCCAGCAGCGTACGGACTAGCGGGAATTCTGGGGCCAACGTCCTGACTTTC,CASSVRTSGNSGANVLTF
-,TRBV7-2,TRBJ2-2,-,TGTGCCAGCAGCCAAAAGAGGAACACCGGGGAGCTGTTTTTT,CASSQKRNTGELFF
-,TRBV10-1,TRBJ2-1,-,TGCGCCAGCAGTGAGTCAAATTATCAGGGGCTAGATGAGCAGTTCTTC,CASSESNYQGLDEQFF
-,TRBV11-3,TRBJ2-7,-,TGTGCCAGCAGCTTAGGAACGGGAGTCTCCGAGCAGTACTTC,CASSLGTGVSEQYF
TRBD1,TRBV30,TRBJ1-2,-,TGTGCCTGTACGGATACAGGCAGGGGGTTGATCTATGGCTACACCTTC,CACTDTGRGLIYGYTF
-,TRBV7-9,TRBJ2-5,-,TGTGCCAGCAGCTCTTTAGTCGGTTACCAAGAGACCCAGTACTTC,CASSSLVGYQETQYF
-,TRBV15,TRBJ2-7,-,TGTGCCACCAGCAGAGATTTAATGTACGAGCAGTACTTC,CATSRDLMYEQYF
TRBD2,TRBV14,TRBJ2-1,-,TGTGCCAGCAGCCAAGTTGTAGCGGGCTCCTACAATGAGCAGTTCTTC,CASSQVVAGSYNEQFF
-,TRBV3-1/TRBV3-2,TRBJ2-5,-,TGTGCCAGCAGCCGGCGAGGCGCGGAAGAGACCCAGTACTTC,CASSRRGAEETQYF
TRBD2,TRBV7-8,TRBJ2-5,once,TGTGCCAGCAGCTTGACTAGCGGGAGCTGGGAGACCCAGTACTTC,CASSLTSGSWETQYF
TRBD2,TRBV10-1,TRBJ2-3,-,TGCGCCAGCAGTGATTGGGACTACCGAGTAACAGATACGCAGTATTTT,CASSDWDYRVTDTQYF